A single sample is the source of the 28 T cell receptor beta chains below, sequenced in a study of post-analysis software for immune sequencing data. Whole-study results and caveats: Patients showed TRBV5-6, TRBV5-1 and TRBV20-1 among a few TRBV segments more frequent than in controls.

These receptors lack a known antigen. Carried by the TCR beta cDNA libraries were unique molecular identifiers. TCRdb re-analysed the PCR reads in MiXCR, keeping a single row per CDR3 protein. The table shows approximately 730,000 distinct CDR3 sequences, with around 42% occurring only once. What was sequenced was blood. The receptors stem from a girl aged 10-17 years with multiple sclerosis.

V gene TRBV28 combines with J gene TRBJ1-4; D might be TRBD1 (6 bases). Germline lookup yields CDR1 MDHEN and CDR2 SYDVKM. Between the trimmed V and J ends, which lost 6 bases and 0 bases, there was a span of 14 bases. The CDR3 is made up of 16 amino acids. In nucleotides, the CDR3 is TGTGCCAGCAGCCCCGGACAGTTTGCAACTAATGAAAAACTGTTTTTT. Translation: CASSPGQFATNEKLFF.

This clonotype was detected a few times. The V gene is TRBV20-1, the J gene TRBJ2-7; possible D gene TRBD2, 5 bases. TRBJ2-5 matches the DNA end more closely, so the J call is doubtful. Germline V gives CDR1 DFQATT, CDR2 SNEGSKA (reference sequence). This CDR3 region has 12 residues. CDR3 amino acids: CSASESGGTQYF. The DNA of the CDR3 is TGCAGTGCTAGTGAATCAGGAGGGACCCAGTACTTC.

J is TRBJ2-1 and V is TRBV25-1; TRBD2 matches 13 bases. This CDR3 spans 15 amino acids. V lost 5 bases to trimming and J lost 8 bases; unmatched junction nucleotides: 6. Germline CDR1 and CDR2: MGHDK and SYGVNS. CDR3 amino acids: CASSRLAGGVDEQFF. As DNA, the CDR3 is TGTGCCAGCAGTAGACTAGCGGGAGGTGTGGATGAGCAGTTCTTC.

The chain employs TRBV7-9 and TRBJ2-1; no clear D. CDR3 length equals 17 residues. V was cut by 2 bases and J by 2 bases, with 16 bases left in between. Per the germline V gene, CDR1 is SEHNR and CDR2 is FQNEAQ (reference sequence). CDR3 sequence: CASSLPGPPGPYNEQFF. For the CDR3, the DNA is TGTGCCAGCAGCTTACCAGGACCGCCTGGCCCCTACAATGAGCAGTTCTTC.

This clonotype was recorded a few times. V usage is TRBV18 and J usage is TRBJ1-2; 9 nucleotides agree with TRBD1. The CDR3 length is 15 residues. Germline V gene data show CDR1 as KGHSH and CDR2 as LQKENI. The V and J ends lost 0 bases and 3 bases, in that order; junction bases with no gene match: 2. CDR3 residues: CASSPPGQGHYGYTF. CDR3 nucleotide sequence: TGTGCCAGCTCACCACCGGGACAGGGCCACTATGGCTACACCTTC.

This clonotype showed up many times. The chain has TRBV2 and TRBJ1-1; possibly TRBD1 for D (5 bases). The CDR3 length is 12 residues. The germline gives CDR1 SNHLY, CDR2 FYNNEI. Trimming removed 6 bases from V and 4 bases from J, with 9 bases in between. Written as DNA, the CDR3 is TGTGCCAGCAGGACAGAAAGCACTGAAGCTTTCTTT. Amino acids: CASRTESTEAFF.

The sample holds a few counts of this clonotype. The rearrangement uses TRBV6-1 and TRBJ1-2; TRBD1 is a possible D gene (5 bases). Deletions cut 1 base from V and 6 bases from J, with 15 bases between. Germline V lookup: CDR1 MNHNS, CDR2 SASEGT. The CDR3 contains 15 residues. The CDR3 here is CASSEVWQGGDGYTF. DNA of the CDR3: TGTGCCAGCAGTGAAGTTTGGCAGGGCGGCGATGGCTACACCTTC.

This chain joins TRBV12-5 and TRBJ1-1; D is uncertain. The CDR3 contains 15 residues. The V end lost 0 bases, the J end lost 2 bases, and 10 bases lay between the germline ends. Germline V gene data show CDR1 as LGHNT and CDR2 as FRNRAP. The CDR3 region is CASGLVPGGNTEAFF. DNA for the CDR3: TGTGCTAGTGGTTTGGTCCCAGGTGGAAACACTGAAGCTTTCTTT.

The chain links TRBV7-2 to TRBJ2-4; D possibly corresponds to TRBD2 (5 bases). There are 13 residues in the CDR3. Germline CDR1 is SGHTA and CDR2 is FQGNSA. The V and J ends lost 1 base and 13 bases respectively, with 14 bases between them. The CDR3 loop is CASSLGSFGEQYF. The CDR3, as DNA: TGTGCCAGCAGCTTAGGGAGTTTCGGGGAGCAGTACTTC.

The rearrangement links TRBV30 to TRBJ2-1; D is unresolved. V lost 3 bases, J lost 9 bases, and 9 bases lay in between. Germline V gene lookup returns CDR1 GTSNPN and CDR2 SVGIG (reference sequence). The CDR3 loop spans 11 amino acids. The CDR3 DNA is TGTGCCTGGAGGGTTAGAGGTGAGCAGTTCTTC. It is translated as CAWRVRGEQFF.

The chain has TRBV29-1 and TRBJ2-5; no clear D. In germline, CDR1 is SQVTM, CDR2 ANQGSEA. This CDR3 comprises 12 residues. The germline V and J ends were trimmed by 4 bases and 0 bases, with 6 bases remaining between them. Here the CDR3 DNA reads TGCAGCGTTGGATCGTACCAAGAGACCCAGTACTTC. This codes for CSVGSYQETQYF.

The chain combines TRBV27 with TRBJ2-1, with 10 positions matching TRBD1. The length of the CDR3 is 16 residues. With 6 bases clipped from V and 2 bases from J, the junction kept 7 bases outside the gene matches. The germline CDR1 and CDR2 sequences are MNHEY and SMNVEV (reference sequence). The CDR3 sequence: CASSQDRGGTYNEQFF. The CDR3 region has the DNA TGTGCCAGCAGCCAGGACAGGGGGGGAACCTACAATGAGCAGTTCTTC.

V is TRBV7-2 and J is TRBJ2-5; TRBD2 matches at 8 bases. Germline values: CDR1 SGHTA, CDR2 FQGNSA. CDR3 length: 14 residues. J gave up 4 bases and V 1 base, and 2 bases lay outside the gene matches. CDR3 protein: CASSLGRGGETQYF. For the CDR3, the DNA is TGTGCCAGCAGCTTAGGCCGGGGGGGAGAGACCCAGTACTTC.

The chain recombines TRBV5-4 with TRBJ2-2; no firm D call. CDR1 is SGHNT and CDR2 is YYREEE in the germline V gene (reference sequence). CDR3 length: 14 residues. The V gene lost 0 bases and the J gene lost 3 bases, with 6 bases spanning the gap. The CDR3 here is CASSLVAHTGELFF. The CDR3 DNA reads TGTGCCAGCAGCTTGGTGGCCCACACCGGGGAGCTGTTTTTT.

The rearrangement joins TRBV3-1 to TRBJ2-5; 8 bases align to TRBD2. CDR1 is LGHDT and CDR2 is YNNKEL in the germline V gene (reference sequence). The CDR3 has 18 amino acids. V shed 0 bases, J shed 3 bases, and the junction held 12 bases outside the gene matches. As DNA, the CDR3 is TGTGCCAGCAGCCAAGACCCGCCTTCGGGAGGGTTGGAAGAGACCCAGTACTTC. Translating it yields CASSQDPPSGGLEETQYF.

This clonotype has more than one count but fewer than ten. V and J are TRBV10-3 and TRBJ1-5; D might be TRBD1 (5 bases). This CDR3 contains 13 residues. V was pared by 0 bases and J by 6 bases, with 6 bases between. Germline values: CDR1 ENHRY, CDR2 SYGVKD. The CDR3 bases are TGTGCCATCAGTGAGTCAGGGGCTCAGCCCCAGCATTTT. As protein: CAISESGAQPQHF.

This clonotype was found a few times. A read error may account for a junction end that differs from germline. V and J are TRBV29-1 and TRBJ2-7; D remains ambiguous. Germline assignment: CDR1 SQVTM and CDR2 ANQGSEA. The CDR3 runs 12 residues. CDR3 in amino acids: CSVEDGPYEQYF. Written as DNA, the CDR3 is TGCAGCGTCGAAGACGGACCCTACGAGCAGTACTTC.

The chain employs TRBV7-2 and TRBJ2-7; 8 nucleotides align to TRBD2. CDR3 size: 14 residues. The V segment lost 2 bases and the J segment 5 bases; nucleotides outside the gene matches: 5. Germline values: CDR1 SGHTA, CDR2 FQGNSA. The chain's CDR3 is CASSLLGGGNEQYF. The CDR3 DNA is TGTGCCAGCAGCTTACTGGGCGGGGGGAACGAGCAGTACTTC.

The chain carries TRBV20-1 and TRBJ2-3; D uncertain. The V and J ends lost 5 bases and 1 base respectively, with 4 bases between them. Germline-derived CDR1 and CDR2 are DFQATT and SNEGSKA (reference sequence). This CDR3 is 11 amino acids long. CDR3 protein: CSAPRTDTQYF. The CDR3 DNA sequence: TGCAGTGCTCCTCGCACAGATACGCAGTATTTT.

The sample holds a few counts of this clonotype. The chain has TRBV20-1 and TRBJ1-2; 9 nucleotides agree with TRBD1. This CDR3 has 15 amino acids. Per germline, CDR1 DFQATT and CDR2 SNEGSKA (reference sequence). The V gene end was trimmed by 5 bases and the J gene end by 2 bases; junction bases not matched to a gene: 9. The CDR3 DNA follows: TGCAGTGCTGGGCCCGGACAGGGGTCGAACTATGGCTACACCTTC. Encoded protein: CSAGPGQGSNYGYTF.

The CDR3 region has the DNA TGTGCCACCAGTGATTTCCGGGGTAGTAGCAAGGCTTACAATGAGCAGTTCTTC. Translated, it gives CATSDFRGSSKAYNEQFF. V gene TRBV24-1 combines with J gene TRBJ2-1; weak D call: TRBD2 (5 bases). The germline V gene has CDR1 KGHDR and CDR2 SFDVKD. V lost 1 base to trimming and J lost 4 bases, with 19 bases between them. The CDR3 runs 18 residues.

This clonotype was found a few times. V is TRBV10-3 and J is TRBJ2-7, with D perhaps TRBD2 (5 bases). Germline V lookup: CDR1 ENHRY, CDR2 SYGVKD. There are 13 residues in the CDR3. V was pared by 5 bases and J by 3 bases, with 11 bases between. CDR3 bases: TGTGCCATCAGTTCGCCCGCGGGCTACGAGCAGTACTTC. It specifies CAISSPAGYEQYF.

The V call is TRBV19, the J call TRBJ2-7, with a tentative D call TRBD2 (5 bases). Germline CDR1 reads LNHDA; CDR2 reads SQIVND (reference sequence). V was cut by 5 bases and J by 1 base, with 9 bases left in between. This CDR3 contains 13 residues. CDR3 in DNA: TGTGCCAGTAGTCGAGAGGGTTCCTACGAGCAGTACTTC. Its translation: CASSREGSYEQYF.

This clonotype came up a few times. The rearrangement joins TRBV18 to TRBJ2-1; D may be TRBD2 (5 bases). The CDR3 loop spans 15 amino acids. The ends were cut back, 6 bases at V and 8 bases at J, with 20 bases in the middle. The germline V gene encodes CDR1 KGHSH and CDR2 LQKENI. The CDR3 protein is CASSRANVPGDEQFF. The CDR3 coding sequence is TGTGCCAGCTCGAGGGCGAACGTCCCGGGTGATGAGCAGTTCTTC.

As concerns this clonotype: At one boundary the junction diverges from the germline segment, which might be a read error. This sequence joins TRBV19 and TRBJ2-1; maybe TRBD2 (5 bases). This CDR3 spans 13 amino acids. Germline V gene lookup returns CDR1 LNHDA and CDR2 SQIVND (reference sequence). As DNA, the CDR3 is TGTGCCAGGAGTATTATTTTCGGGGTTGAGCAGTTCTTC. Protein product: CARSIIFGVEQFF.

The V call is TRBV15, the J call TRBJ1-2; 9 bases agree with TRBD1. With V trimmed by 0 bases and J by 6 bases, 2 bases remained unmatched. Germline CDR1 is LNHNV and CDR2 is YYDKDF (reference sequence). CDR3 length: 14 residues. The CDR3 is CATSRDTGGNGYTF. The CDR3 DNA reads TGTGCCACCAGCAGAGACACAGGGGGCAATGGCTACACCTTC.

The chain combines TRBV27 with TRBJ2-4; 9 nucleotides agree with TRBD1. The junction had 3 bases not matched to a gene; V was cut back by 2 bases and J by 7 bases. The germline V gene has CDR1 MNHEY and CDR2 SMNVEV (reference sequence). CDR3 length: 14 amino acids. CDR3 nucleotides: TGTGCCAGCAGTTTAGGGACAGGGCGGAACATTCAGTACTTC. It encodes CASSLGTGRNIQYF.

This clonotype was counted once. V is TRBV7-2 and J is TRBJ1-4, with 8 positions matching TRBD1. Germline-derived CDR1 and CDR2 are SGHTA and FQGNSA. The V gene end was trimmed by 3 bases and the J gene end by 6 bases; junction bases not matched to a gene: 12. The CDR3 runs to 17 residues. The CDR3, as DNA: TGTGCCAGCAGCTTCGGACAGGGAGTCAATGGGGATGAAAAACTGTTTTTT. This encodes CASSFGQGVNGDEKLFF. Full variable domain (outside the CDR3, taken from reference TRBV7-2 and TRBJ1-4): GAGVSQSPSNKVTEKGKDVELRCDPISGHTALYWYRQSLGQGLEFLIYFQGNSAPDKSGLPSDRFSAERTGGSVSTLTIQRTQQEDSAVYLCASSFGQGVNGDEKLFFGSGTQLSVL.